Shown below are 10 T cell receptor beta chains from a single sample sequenced in a study of T cells in localized non-small cell lung cancer. Profiling relied on immunoSEQ multiplex PCR, and the TCRdb table lists in-frame clones only, not all of them. The data show more than 100,000 clones, about 89% seen once. Material: peripheral blood, obtained before any cancer treatment. The origin of the receptors is a female donor older than 55 with stage I lung adenocarcinoma.

V gene TRBV6-5 combines with J gene TRBJ1-1; D remains unclear. The CDR3 contains 13 residues. The V end lost 0 bases, the J end lost 1 base, and 3 bases lay between the germline ends. The germline V gene encodes CDR1 MNHEY and CDR2 SVGAGI. The CDR3 loop is CASSYSRNTEAFF. The CDR3 nucleotides are TGTGCCAGCAGTTACTCGAGGAACACTGAAGCTTTCTTT.

For this clone: Other DNA sequences within the sample encode an identical CDR3. The chain couples TRBV5-1 to TRBJ2-7, with a possible D match to TRBD1 (5 bases). Germline V gene lookup returns CDR1 SGHRS and CDR2 YFSETQ. Trimming left V 4 bases short and J 2 bases short, with 13 bases between. This CDR3 contains 14 residues. CDR3 region: CASSTGQVPYEQYF. The CDR3, as DNA: TGCGCCAGCAGCACCGGACAAGTGCCCTACGAGCAGTACTTC.

V is TRBV13 and J is TRBJ2-1; 7 bases align to TRBD2. Germline CDR1 PRHDT, CDR2 FYEKMQ (reference sequence). CDR3 length equals 18 residues. Trimming cost V 4 bases and J 2 bases; bases outside gene matches: 14. CDR3 nucleotides: TGTGCCAGCAGCTATCGGCGGGCGGGAGTTGTGCCCTACAATGAGCAGTTCTTC. Encoded protein: CASSYRRAGVVPYNEQFF.

The chain combines TRBV7-6 with TRBJ2-5; D assignment may be TRBD1 or TRBD2 (5 bases each). Trimming took off 1 base at V and 1 base at J, with 13 bases between the two ends. Germline-derived CDR1 and CDR2 are SGHVS and FNYEAQ. This CDR3 has 16 amino acids. The CDR3 DNA sequence: TGTGCCAGCAGCTTAGGAGTACCGGGGCCCCAAGAGACCCAGTACTTC. Protein product: CASSLGVPGPQETQYF. Using reference TRBV7-6 and TRBJ2-5 for the parts outside the CDR3, the full variable domain is GAGVSQSPRYKVTKRGQDVALRCDPISGHVSLYWYRQALGQGPEFLTYFNYEAQQDKSGLPNDRFSAERPEGSISTLTIQRTEQRDSAMYRCASSLGVPGPQETQYFGPGTRLLVL.

With regard to this clone: This sample includes further DNA sequences coding for the same CDR3. CDR3 region: CASSPDSNYGYTF. CDR3 bases: TGTGCCAGCAGCCCCGACAGCAACTATGGCTACACCTTC. The chain has TRBV7-3 and TRBJ1-2; D perhaps matches TRBD1 (5 bases). Looked up from germline, CDR1 is SGHTA and CDR2 is FQGTGA. V lost 5 bases and J lost 2, with 9 bases in between. This CDR3 comprises 13 residues. The entire variable domain, with the rest obtained from reference TRBV7-3 and TRBJ1-2, is as follows: GAGVSQTPSNKVTEKGKYVELRCDPISGHTALYWYRQSLGQGPEFLIYFQGTGAADDSGLPNDRFFAVRPEGSVSTLKIQRTERGDSAVYLCASSPDSNYGYTFGSGTRLTVV.

The V call is TRBV19, the J call TRBJ1-3; a weak D match, TRBD1 (6 bases). Germline values: CDR1 LNHDA, CDR2 SQIVND (reference sequence). The V and J ends lost 5 bases and 2 bases respectively, with 10 bases between them. The CDR3 length is 14 residues. The CDR3 loop reads CASSSSGAGNTIYF. DNA of the CDR3: TGTGCCAGTAGTTCCTCAGGGGCTGGAAACACCATATATTTT.

The chain links TRBV5-1 to TRBJ2-2, with D tentatively TRBD2 (5 bases). The CDR3 loop spans 15 amino acids. Germline CDR1 SGHRS, CDR2 YFSETQ. V lost 5 bases and J 7 bases, leaving 18 bases between the germline ends. In nucleotides, the CDR3 is TGCGCCAGCAGTTTGACTACGACAACTCTCGGGGAGCTGTTTTTT. Translated: CASSLTTTTLGELFF.

The chain uses TRBV19 and TRBJ2-7; D unresolved. Germline loops: CDR1 LNHDA, CDR2 SQIVND (reference sequence). With 2 bases removed from V and 2 bases from J, the gap between germline ends came to 10 bases. The CDR3 covers 14 residues. In DNA form, the CDR3 reads TGTGCCAGTAGTATAACGGGCAAACCCTACGAGCAGTACTTC. Translating it yields CASSITGKPYEQYF.

This rearrangement joins TRBV14 to TRBJ1-1, with D possibly matching TRBD1 (5 bases). Germline V lookup: CDR1 SGHDN, CDR2 FVKESK. This CDR3 region has 13 residues. The V end was cut by 0 bases, the J end by 5 bases, with 7 bases between. The CDR3 DNA follows: TGTGCCAGCAGCCAAGAGGGGGTGACTGAAGCTTTCTTT. This codes for CASSQEGVTEAFF.

The V call is TRBV28, the J call TRBJ2-2; 7 bases are shared with TRBD2. CDR3 length equals 15 residues. CDR1 and CDR2 (germline): MDHEN, SYDVKM. The trim removed 2 bases at V and 5 bases at J, leaving 5 bases unmatched. CDR3 amino acids: CASSLAGVGTGELFF. The CDR3 DNA follows: TGTGCCAGCAGTTTAGCGGGAGTAGGGACCGGGGAGCTGTTTTTT.